The rows below give T cell receptor beta chains drawn from one sample of a study of tumor-infiltrating lymphocytes in primary liver carcinoma. TCRdb re-called the multiplex PCR reads with MiXCR, one entry per CDR3 protein. The sample carries 310,000 or so distinct CDR3 sequences, approximately 54% recorded once. What was sequenced was peripheral blood. These TCRs come from a woman aged 30 to 39 with primary liver carcinoma and hepatitis B virus infection. The CDR3 runs from the conserved cysteine through the conserved F or W. A D gene is named only where the DNA matches it firmly. Some rows have no size entry. The others give once, few or many, or a class for an expanded clone.

>TRBJ2-7|many|TRBV29-1|.
CSFRPSSYEQYF
TGCAGCTTCCGCCCCAGCTCCTACGAGCAGTACTTC
>TRBJ1-5|few|TRBV6-5|.
CASSRAGSNQPQHF
TGTGCCAGCAGTCGGGCAGGGTCCAATCAGCCCCAGCATTTT
>TRBJ2-7|.|TRBV24-1|TRBD1
CATSDRTGQGTGEQYF
TGTGCCACCAGTGATCGGACTGGACAGGGGACGGGGGAGCAGTACTTC
>TRBJ1-5|.|TRBV12-3/TRBV12-4|.
CASKTSGISNQPQHF
TGTGCCAGCAAAACTTCAGGCATTAGCAATCAGCCCCAGCATTTT
>TRBJ2-7|few|TRBV7-9|.
CASSLATRYEQYF
TGTGCCAGCAGCTTAGCGACCAGATACGAGCAGTACTTC
>TRBJ1-1|.|TRBV30|.
CAWSLRGDTEAFF
TGTGCCTGGTCCCTCAGGGGAGACACTGAAGCTTTCTTT
>TRBJ2-3|.|TRBV5-4|.
CASSSGGGRIKYTDTQYF
TGTGCCAGCAGCTCAGGTGGGGGACGGATCAAATACACAGATACGCAGTATTTT
>TRBJ2-3|many|TRBV11-3|.
CASSLGGGRTDTQYF
TGTGCCAGCAGCTTAGGCGGGGGCCGCACAGATACGCAGTATTTT
>TRBJ2-1|many|TRBV11-1|.
CASSGLTGTLGNEQFF
TGTGCCAGCAGCGGGCTGACAGGAACCCTAGGGAATGAGCAGTTCTTC
>TRBJ1-4|once|TRBV6-5|.
CAISFRQLNEKLFF
TGTGCCATCAGTTTTCGACAGCTGAATGAAAAACTGTTTTTT
>TRBJ1-2|.|TRBV6-5|.
CASSRGAHGYTF
TGTGCCAGCAGTCGGGGGGCGCATGGCTACACCTTC
>TRBJ1-5|once|TRBV5-5|TRBD1
CASSLKTGNDQPQHF
TGTGCCAGCAGCCTGAAGACAGGGAATGATCAGCCCCAGCATTTT
>TRBJ2-7|few|TRBV6-1|TRBD1
CASSEEGTGGIYEQYF
TGTGCCAGCAGTGAAGAGGGGACAGGGGGCATCTACGAGCAGTACTTC
>TRBJ2-5|.|TRBV28|.
CASSLKAYQGTQYF
TGTGCCAGCAGTTTAAAAGCTTACCAAGGGACCCAGTACTTC
>TRBJ1-1|many|TRBV11-2|TRBD1
CASGWDRGLYTEAFF
TGTGCCAGCGGGTGGGACAGGGGGCTCTACACTGAAGCTTTCTTT
>TRBJ2-2|.|TRBV11-3|TRBD2
CASSTGTNGRETNTGGLFF
TGTGCCAGCAGCACAGGGACTAACGGGAGGGAAACGAACACCGGGGGGCTGTTTTTT
>TRBJ2-1|.|TRBV11-1|.
CASSATSGSSGEQLF
TGTGCCAGCAGCGCCACTAGTGGGAGTTCGGGTGAGCAGTTATTC
>TRBJ2-7|many|TRBV6-2/TRBV6-3|TRBD1
CASTRTGDSYEQYF
TGTGCCAGCACCCGGACAGGGGACTCCTACGAGCAGTACTTC
>TRBJ2-7|.|TRBV11-2|TRBD1
CASSLAGQTTYEQYF
TGTGCCAGCAGCTTAGCGGGACAGACCACCTACGAGCAGTACTTC
>TRBJ2-1|many|TRBV13|TRBD2
CASSPGLAGGGYNEQFF
TGTGCCAGCAGCCCGGGACTAGCGGGAGGAGGGTACAATGAGCAGTTCTTC
>TRBJ1-2|.|TRBV6-1|.
CAPGGRVYTF
TGTGCCCCCGGGGGTCGTGTCTACACCTTC
>TRBJ2-1|.|TRBV10-3|TRBD1
CATVRGTGNFDEQLF
TGTGCCACCGTCAGGGGGACAGGGAATTTCGATGAGCAGTTATTC
>TRBJ2-1|.|TRBV5-5|.
CASSLRDYNEQFF
TGTGCCAGCAGCTTAAGGGATTACAATGAGCAGTTCTTC
>TRBJ2-1|.|TRBV5-6|TRBD2
CASSFLGEGINELLF
TGTGCCAGCAGCTTCCTGGGGGAGGGTATTAATGAGCTGCTCTTC
>TRBJ2-5|once|TRBV29-1|.
CVYKGIGQETQYF
TGCGTCTATAAAGGGATCGGCCAAGAGACCCAGTACTTC
>TRBJ1-5|.|TRBV6-6|.
CASSYGVGGGNQPQHF
TGTGCCAGCAGTTACGGAGTGGGCGGCGGCAATCAGCCCCAGCATTTT
>TRBJ2-5|few|TRBV6-2/TRBV6-3|TRBD2
CASSSGAGAVAQHF
TGTGCCAGCAGTTCAGGAGCGGGAGCGGTGGCCCAGCACTTC
>TRBJ2-7|.|TRBV5-8|.
CVSSSGSRSYEQYF
TGTGTCAGCAGCTCCGGAAGCCGCTCCTACGAGCAGTACTTC
>TRBJ2-7|few|TRBV7-9|.
CASSSTEWRSNEQYF
TGTGCCAGCAGCTCTACGGAGTGGCGGAGTAACGAGCAGTACTTC
>TRBJ1-6|.|TRBV2|.
CVSRVGSGGSPLHF
TGTGTCAGCAGAGTTGGTTCCGGGGGTTCACCCCTCCACTTT
>TRBJ2-3|.|TRBV4-1|TRBD2
CASSQGLADTGTQYF
TGCGCCAGCAGCCAAGGACTAGCGGATACAGGTACGCAGTATTTT
>TRBJ1-1|.|TRBV7-9|TRBD1
CASSPRGQTTEAFF
TGTGCCAGCAGCCCAAGGGGACAGACCACTGAAGCTTTCTTT
>TRBJ1-3|.|TRBV28|TRBD1
CASSRPGQGLDTIYF
TGTGCCAGCAGCCGGCCGGGACAGGGGTTAGACACCATATATTTT